The clone carrying this T cell receptor (beta chain) occurred many times. Antigen unknown. Researchers defined stable Graves' hyperthyroidism as no ophthalmopathy progression within 18 months. This entry belongs to a study of T cells in Graves' hyperthyroidism and ophthalmopathy. About the research overall: Once the initial diagnosis was made, peripheral blood was obtained before any treatment.

RNA transcripts gave rise to amplified TCR beta CDR3 regions. Primed by the HTBI set, a first-round RT-PCR was run on the TCR CDR3. TCRdb re-derived calls from the multiplex PCR reads in MiXCR, one entry per CDR3 protein. The sample comprises more than 500,000 distinct CDR3 sequences, 11% to 15% of which are singletons, and about 15% rests with the top ten. Findings of the study overall: In validation, the model predicted ophthalmopathy. These predictions came a median roughly 6.5 months before onset. Through a model of 13 V-J features, ophthalmopathy was separated from stable hyperthyroidism.

Trimming shortened V by 2 bases and J by 8 bases, and 9 bases separated the two germline ends. Germline assignment: CDR1 MDHEN and CDR2 SYDVKM. The CDR3 covers 12 residues. The V gene is TRBV28, the J gene TRBJ1-2; possible D gene TRBD1, 6 bases. This receptor was obtained from a middle-aged woman with Graves' hyperthyroidism. Sequencing input: blood. The CDR3 nucleotides are TGTGCCAGCAGTTTAACAGGGATAGGCTACACCTTC. This translates into CASSLTGIGYTF.